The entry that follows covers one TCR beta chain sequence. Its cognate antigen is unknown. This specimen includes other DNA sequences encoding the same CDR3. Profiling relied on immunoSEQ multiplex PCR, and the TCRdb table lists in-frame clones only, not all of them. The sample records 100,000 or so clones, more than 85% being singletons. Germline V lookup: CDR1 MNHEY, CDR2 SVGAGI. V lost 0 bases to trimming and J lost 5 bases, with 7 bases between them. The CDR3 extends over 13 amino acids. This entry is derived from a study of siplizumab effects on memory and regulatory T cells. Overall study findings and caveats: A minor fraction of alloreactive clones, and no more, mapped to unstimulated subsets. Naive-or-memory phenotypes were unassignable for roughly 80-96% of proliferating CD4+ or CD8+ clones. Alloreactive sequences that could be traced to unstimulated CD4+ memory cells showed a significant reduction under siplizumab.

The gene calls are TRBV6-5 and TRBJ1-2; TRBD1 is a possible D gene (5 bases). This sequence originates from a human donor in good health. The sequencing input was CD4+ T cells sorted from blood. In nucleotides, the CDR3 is TGTGCCAGCAGTTACTCGACAGATTATGGCTACACCTTC. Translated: CASSYSTDYGYTF.